The T cell receptor beta chain described here comes from a study of cytomegalovirus exposure and HLA in healthy donors. Notes on the study in general: Among the CMV-associated chains, three were confirmed in vitro as specific for CMV antigens. Within the approximately 130 validation repertoires, first-cohort TCR clusters tended to co-occur, according to a later analysis. Per published reports, the classifier diagnosed cytomegalovirus status with high specificity and sensitivity.

Germline-derived CDR1 and CDR2 are SGHVS and FQNEAQ. CDR3 length: 14 amino acids. V trimming: 5 bases; J trimming: 14 bases; junction bases outside the gene matches: 14. As for this clone: The antigen is unknown.

Clones were sequenced by immunoSEQ multiplex PCR, and TCRdb holds only the in-frame ones, with some missing. The data show some 130,000 clones, with 89% seen just once and 0.95% to 1.5% held by the top ten. Sequencing was performed on PBMCs. The chain recombines TRBV7-8 with TRBJ2-1; 8 bases are a match to TRBD2. This TCR was recovered from a woman between 18 and 29 years old in good health and CMV-seronegative. Written as DNA, the CDR3 is TGTGCCAGCAGCCCTAGTAGGCCGGGGACTAGGAAGTTCTTC. Translated, it gives CASSPSRPGTRKFF.